This T cell receptor (beta chain) was observed in a study of shared clonotypes between healthy human individuals. Study outcomes and limitations: Unshared clonotypes carried lower generation probabilities than those common to all four donors. In four donors, approximately 5% of naive CD4 clonotypes appeared in common. The study generally estimated greater richness for naive than memory subsets.

V was clipped by 3 bases and J by 0 bases, with 12 bases between them. CDR3 length equals 16 residues. Germline CDR1 and CDR2: LNHDA and SQIVND (reference sequence). Deep-level assay runs were performed. Assay used: immunoSEQ multiplex PCR; TCRdb lists only in-frame clones, some missing. The table lists over 2 million clones, 85% to 95% of them singletons. As concerns this clone: Its specificity is unknown.

The receptor comes from a young man in good health. Some clones in this sample may be carry-over from other donors' samples. The V call is TRBV19, the J call TRBJ1-5; D is ambiguous. The sequenced sample was naive CD4+ T cells from PBMCs. The subset here: CD45RA+ positively selected. CDR3 sequence: CASSILGAHSNQPQHF. The CDR3 nucleotides read TGTGCCAGTAGTATTTTAGGCGCCCATAGCAATCAGCCCCAGCATTTT.